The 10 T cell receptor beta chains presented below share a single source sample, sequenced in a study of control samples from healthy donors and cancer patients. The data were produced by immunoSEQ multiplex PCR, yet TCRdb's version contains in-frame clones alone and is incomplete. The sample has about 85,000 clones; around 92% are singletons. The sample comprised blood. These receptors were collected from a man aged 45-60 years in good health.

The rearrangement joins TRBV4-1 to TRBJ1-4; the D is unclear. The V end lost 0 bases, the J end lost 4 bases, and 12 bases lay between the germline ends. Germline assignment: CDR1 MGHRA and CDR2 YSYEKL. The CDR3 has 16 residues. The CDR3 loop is CASSQEYTVSNEKLFF. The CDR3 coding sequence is TGCGCCAGCAGCCAAGAATACACCGTGAGTAATGAAAAACTGTTTTTT.

The DNA of the CDR3 is TGTGCCAGCAGTCGCGGACAGGGGGCACAGCCCCAGCATTTT. Its protein is CASSRGQGAQPQHF. The chain couples TRBV27 to TRBJ1-5; TRBD1 matches at 11 bases. Germline lookup yields CDR1 MNHEY and CDR2 SMNVEV (reference sequence). The CDR3 runs to 14 residues. The junction had 4 bases not matched to a gene; V was cut back by 5 bases and J by 7 bases.

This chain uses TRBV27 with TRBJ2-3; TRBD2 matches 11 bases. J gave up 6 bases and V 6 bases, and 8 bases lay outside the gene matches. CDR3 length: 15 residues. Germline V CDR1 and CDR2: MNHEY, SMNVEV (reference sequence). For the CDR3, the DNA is TGTGCCAGCAGGAGAGGGACTAGCGGTGCGGATACGCAGTATTTT. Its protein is CASRRGTSGADTQYF.

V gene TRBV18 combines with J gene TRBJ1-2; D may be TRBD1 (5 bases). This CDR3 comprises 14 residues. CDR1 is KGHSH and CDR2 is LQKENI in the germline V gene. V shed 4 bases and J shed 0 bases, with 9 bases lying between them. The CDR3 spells CASSQGLANYGYTF. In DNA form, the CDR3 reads TGTGCCAGCTCACAGGGGTTAGCTAACTATGGCTACACCTTC.

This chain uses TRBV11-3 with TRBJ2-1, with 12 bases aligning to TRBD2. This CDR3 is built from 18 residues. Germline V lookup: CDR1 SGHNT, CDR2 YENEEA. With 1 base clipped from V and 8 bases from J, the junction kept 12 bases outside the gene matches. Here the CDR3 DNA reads TGTGCCAGCAGCTTAGGGACTAGCGGGGTCTTTGGCGTGGATGAGCAGTTCTTC. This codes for CASSLGTSGVFGVDEQFF.

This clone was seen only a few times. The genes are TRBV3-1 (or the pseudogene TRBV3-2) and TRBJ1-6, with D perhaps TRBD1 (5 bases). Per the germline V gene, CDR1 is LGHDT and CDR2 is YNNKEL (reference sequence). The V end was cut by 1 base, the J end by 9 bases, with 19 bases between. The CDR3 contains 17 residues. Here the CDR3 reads CASSQVPLFQRGSPLHF. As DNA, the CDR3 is TGTGCCAGCAGCCAAGTCCCCCTGTTTCAAAGGGGTTCACCCCTCCACTTT.

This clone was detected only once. Here the CDR3 DNA reads TGTGCCAGCAGCCAGACGGCTTTCTTGAACACTGAAGCTTTCTTT. Translation: CASSQTAFLNTEAFF. The V gene is TRBV3-1 (or the pseudogene TRBV3-2), the J gene TRBJ1-1; D call uncertain. This CDR3 has 15 residues. V was pared by 3 bases and J by 0 bases, with 11 bases between. From germline, CDR1 is LGHDT and CDR2 YNNKEL (reference sequence).

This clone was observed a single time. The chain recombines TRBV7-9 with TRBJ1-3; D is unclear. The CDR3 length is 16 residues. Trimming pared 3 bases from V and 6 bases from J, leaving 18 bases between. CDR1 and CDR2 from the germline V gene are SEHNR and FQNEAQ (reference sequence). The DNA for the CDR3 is TGTGCCAGCAGCTTTATCCCGGGCGAAGGGAAAAACACCATATATTTT. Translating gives CASSFIPGEGKNTIYF.

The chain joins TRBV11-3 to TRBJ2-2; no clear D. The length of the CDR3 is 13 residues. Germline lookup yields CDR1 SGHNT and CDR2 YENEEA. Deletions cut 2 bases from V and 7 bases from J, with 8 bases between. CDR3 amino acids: CASSLYSVGELFF. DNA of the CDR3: TGTGCCAGCAGCTTATACTCGGTCGGGGAGCTGTTTTTT.

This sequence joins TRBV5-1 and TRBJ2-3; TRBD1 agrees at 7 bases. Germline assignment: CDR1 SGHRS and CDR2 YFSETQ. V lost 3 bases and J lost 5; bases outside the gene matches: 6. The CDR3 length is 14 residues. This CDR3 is CASSYQGVRDTQYF. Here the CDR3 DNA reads TGCGCCAGCAGCTACCAGGGGGTGCGAGATACGCAGTATTTT.